This T cell receptor (beta chain) came from a study of T cells in Graves' hyperthyroidism and ophthalmopathy. Whole-study results and caveats: Ophthalmopathy was model-predicted a median roughly six months pre-onset. Most expanded thyroid clonotypes above 0.001 recurred in blood.

Researchers took RNA transcripts and amplified the TCR beta CDR3 regions from them. The HTBI set primed first-round TCR CDR3 RT-PCR. TCRdb re-analysed the multiplex PCR reads in MiXCR, keeping a single row per CDR3 protein. The data contain 190,000 or so distinct CDR3 sequences, about a sixth of them singletons. Trimming removed 5 bases from V and 6 bases from J; junction bases left unmatched: 7. The CDR3 sequence is 14 residues long. Germline CDR1 LGHDT, CDR2 YNNKEL (reference sequence). In regard to this clonotype: The antigen is unknown.

Hyperthyroidism had been newly diagnosed in patients aged 18 to 65, and its duration was under 2 months. The TCR was taken from a middle-aged man with Graves' hyperthyroidism. The specimen sequenced was blood. This chain links TRBV3-1 with TRBJ1-1; 9 bases map to TRBD1. CDR3 sequence reads: CASSDRTGDPEAFF. In DNA form, the CDR3 reads TGTGCCAGCAGCGACCGGACAGGGGATCCTGAAGCTTTCTTT.